Each of the 12 T cell receptor beta chains below was sequenced from the same sample in a study of cytomegalovirus exposure and HLA in healthy donors (dated by TCRdb to the late 2010s). Libraries were made using the immunoSEQ multiplex PCR assay. For the multiplex PCR, a mixture combining 60 forward primers for TCR Vbeta segments and 13 reverse primers for TCR Jbeta segments was used. TCRdb's version of the immuneACCESS table is confined to in-frame rearrangements and falls short of the full clone set. An unresolved V gene accounts for under half of the shortfall where checked; the remainder is of unknown origin. In all, the sample holds about 190,000 clones, and 80% of those were seen once. The ten largest clones represent around 1% of the sample. The sequencing sample was made of PBMCs. The receptors were sampled from a woman aged 40-49 years in good health and CMV-seronegative.

The rearrangement uses TRBV6-6 and TRBJ1-4, with 10 bases identical to TRBD1. Germline CDR1 reads MNHNY; CDR2 reads SVGAGI (reference sequence). This CDR3 is 14 amino acids long. V was pared by 7 bases and J by 8 bases, with 7 bases of the junction left unmatched. In DNA form, the CDR3 reads TGTGCCAGCAACAAAGGACAGGGGGTCGAAAAACTGTTTTTT. Its translation: CASNKGQGVEKLFF.

On this clone itself: At one boundary the junction diverges from the germline segment, which might be a read error. V is TRBV7-9 and J is TRBJ2-1; maybe TRBD2 (6 bases). From germline, CDR1 is SEHNR and CDR2 FQNEAQ (reference sequence). This CDR3 contains 16 residues. The DNA for the CDR3 is TGTTCCAGCAGCTTAGACACAGCGGGCTCCTACAATGAGCAGTTCTTC. The encoded protein is CSSSLDTAGSYNEQFF.

This clone was counted a single time. This chain uses TRBV7-9 with TRBJ1-2, with D perhaps matching TRBD1 (6 bases). The germline V gene encodes CDR1 SEHNR and CDR2 FQNEAQ (reference sequence). CDR3 length: 14 residues. The V gene lost 3 bases and the J gene lost 5 bases, with 13 bases spanning the gap. CDR3 DNA sequence: TGTGCCAGCAGCTTTACAGGGAGCGCGTATGGCTACACCTTC. Translation: CASSFTGSAYGYTF.

The V gene is TRBV7-2, the J gene TRBJ2-1, with TRBD1 identical over 8 bases. The trim removed 1 base at V and 7 bases at J, leaving 3 bases unmatched. This CDR3 has 14 residues. Germline values: CDR1 SGHTA, CDR2 FQGNSA. DNA of the CDR3: TGTGCCAGCAGCTTAGACAGGGGGGCGAATGAGCAGTTCTTC. This translates into CASSLDRGANEQFF. Combining the CDR3 with reference TRBV7-2 and TRBJ2-1 gives the whole variable domain GAGVSQSPSNKVTEKGKDVELRCDPISGHTALYWYRQSLGQGLEFLIYFQGNSAPDKSGLPSDRFSAERTGGSVSTLTIQRTQQEDSAVYLCASSLDRGANEQFFGPGTRLTVL.

The V and J genes are TRBV4-1 and TRBJ2-7; 9 bases fit TRBD2. CDR1 and CDR2 from the germline V gene are MGHRA and YSYEKL. Trimming cost V 6 bases and J 3 bases; bases outside gene matches: 9. The CDR3 loop spans 15 amino acids. CDR3 DNA sequence: TGCGCCAGCAGTGTTCGGGTAGCGGGAGACTACGAGCAGTACTTC. This encodes CASSVRVAGDYEQYF.

This clone appeared a single time. The J gene is TRBJ1-2, the V gene TRBV29-1, with D perhaps TRBD1 (6 bases). CDR1 and CDR2 (germline): SQVTM, ANQGSEA. The CDR3 contains 13 residues. Deletions cut 4 bases from V and 2 bases from J, with 11 bases between. The CDR3 loop is CSVGEQGNYGYTF. DNA for the CDR3: TGCAGCGTTGGAGAGCAGGGGAACTATGGCTACACCTTC.

The table lists this clone with a few counts. V is TRBV4-3 and J is TRBJ1-1, with D hard to call. CDR3 size: 16 residues. Germline loops: CDR1 LGHNA, CDR2 YSLEER. Deletions cut 3 bases from V and 1 base from J, with 15 bases between. CDR3 in amino acids: CASSHLLGGRNTEAFF. CDR3 DNA sequence: TGCGCCAGCAGCCACCTCTTGGGAGGGAGGAACACTGAAGCTTTCTTT.

J is TRBJ2-7 and V is TRBV7-9; TRBD1 aligns across 10 bases. CDR1 and CDR2 (germline): SEHNR, FQNEAQ (reference sequence). The V segment lost 4 bases and the J segment 2 bases; nucleotides outside the gene matches: 8. The CDR3 covers 16 residues. The CDR3 loop reads CASSYTRDRGAYEQYF. For the CDR3, the DNA is TGTGCCAGCAGCTACACCCGGGACAGGGGTGCCTACGAGCAGTACTTC.

This clone has only one observation. The genes are TRBV7-9 and TRBJ2-3; 7 bases map to TRBD1. From germline, CDR1 is SEHNR and CDR2 FQNEAQ (reference sequence). V lost 3 bases to trimming and J lost 12 bases; unmatched junction nucleotides: 9. This CDR3 has 13 residues. The CDR3 DNA sequence: TGTGCCAGCAGCTTCAACAGGGGTCTCAGCCAGTATTTT. Its protein is CASSFNRGLSQYF.

The chain joins TRBV13 to TRBJ1-1, with D unresolved. Germline V gene lookup returns CDR1 PRHDT and CDR2 FYEKMQ (reference sequence). The CDR3 contains 12 residues. V lost 7 bases and J lost 5, with 11 bases in between. The CDR3 loop is CASTWRKTEAFF. CDR3 DNA: TGTGCCAGCACCTGGAGGAAGACTGAAGCTTTCTTT.

The V and J genes are TRBV4-1 and TRBJ2-7; 7 bases agree with TRBD1. The CDR3 loop spans 15 amino acids. Germline CDR1 reads MGHRA; CDR2 reads YSYEKL. Germline trimming cut 0 bases from V and 4 bases from J; bases unmatched to any gene: 6. In nucleotides, the CDR3 is TGCGCCAGCAGCCAAGATCGGGGACAGACGTACGAGCAGTACTTC. Translated, it gives CASSQDRGQTYEQYF.

The chain has TRBV5-1 and TRBJ2-3; the D gene is possibly TRBD1 (5 bases). The germline V gene has CDR1 SGHRS and CDR2 YFSETQ. V was trimmed by 7 bases and J by 2 bases, leaving 14 bases between them. This CDR3 is built from 14 residues. CDR3 sequence (DNA): TGCGCCAGCCCCCGGACACGCGACACAGATACGCAGTATTTT. Its translation: CASPRTRDTDTQYF.